This passage covers 18 T cell receptor beta chains from one sample sequenced in a study of T cell repertoires in cytomegalovirus infection. Which antigens these TCRs recognize remains unknown. TCRdb reprocessed the reads with MiXCR, giving one entry per CDR3 protein. The sample has 750,000 to 950,000 distinct CDR3 sequences, 29% seen once. Source: cultured CD8+ T cells from PBMCs, taken from culture after CMV antigen stimulation. The receptor source for this set is a human donor in good health (CMV status not recorded). Some clones in this sample may be carry-over from other donors' samples.

In its sample, this clonotype was seen many times. The chain combines TRBV7-2 with TRBJ1-2; no reliable D call. The CDR3 has 16 residues. V gave up 1 base and J gave up 1 base, with 13 bases separating them. Per the germline V gene, CDR1 is SGHTA and CDR2 is FQGNSA. The CDR3 here is CASSLDVGPYNYGYTF. In DNA form, the CDR3 reads TGTGCCAGCAGCTTAGATGTAGGGCCCTATAACTATGGCTACACCTTC.

The rearrangement links TRBV13 to TRBJ2-7; D may be TRBD1 (5 bases). CDR1 is PRHDT and CDR2 is FYEKMQ in the germline V gene (reference sequence). The CDR3 runs 14 residues. V lost 0 bases and J lost 3, with 9 bases in between. CDR3 region: CASSLGDILYEQYF. The CDR3, as DNA: TGTGCCAGCAGCTTAGGGGACATCCTCTACGAGCAGTACTTC.

This clonotype was picked up a small number of times. The CDR3 DNA reads TGTGCCAGCAGTTTATATGGTAGCGGGGTCCAAGATACGCAGTATTTT. It translates to CASSLYGSGVQDTQYF. The chain has TRBV27 and TRBJ2-3, with TRBD2 matching over 8 bases. The V gene end was trimmed by 1 base and the J gene end by 5 bases; junction bases not matched to a gene: 8. CDR1 MNHEY and CDR2 SMNVEV come from the germline V gene (reference sequence). The CDR3 spans 16 residues.

The chain joins TRBV10-3 to TRBJ2-1; D remains unclear. The germline V gene has CDR1 ENHRY and CDR2 SYGVKD. Trimming removed 2 bases from V and 6 bases from J, with 8 bases in between. The CDR3 contains 13 residues. CDR3 sequence (DNA): TGTGCCATCAGTGAGCAGAGTTCCAATGAGCAGTTCTTC. This translates into CAISEQSSNEQFF.

This clonotype was counted a few times. The V and J genes are TRBV5-4 and TRBJ1-2; 7 nucleotides align to TRBD1. Germline lookup yields CDR1 SGHNT and CDR2 YYREEE (reference sequence). This CDR3 spans 13 amino acids. J lost 5 bases, V lost 4 bases, and 5 bases had no gene match. CDR3 in amino acids: CASSRGQTYGYTF. The CDR3 DNA is TGTGCCAGCAGCCGGGGACAGACATATGGCTACACCTTC.

A few counts support this clonotype. DNA for the CDR3: TGTGCCACCAGTGATTTGGGACAGGGCTCAAATCAGCCCCAGCATTTT. Protein: CATSDLGQGSNQPQHF. The chain recombines TRBV24-1 with TRBJ1-5; TRBD1 agrees at 8 bases. V lost 0 bases and J lost 4; bases outside the gene matches: 4. Germline-derived CDR1 and CDR2 are KGHDR and SFDVKD. This CDR3 is 16 amino acids long.

This clonotype was found a few times. The chain has TRBV27 and TRBJ1-6; D gene unclear. V was cut by 8 bases and J by 5 bases, with 7 bases left in between. The CDR3 is 12 amino acids. The germline V gene has CDR1 MNHEY and CDR2 SMNVEV (reference sequence). In nucleotides, the CDR3 is TGTGCCAGCCTAGGAGATAATTCACCCCTCCACTTT. Residues: CASLGDNSPLHF.

DNA for the CDR3: TGTGCTAGTGGTTTGGTACAGGCGGGGGCTAATGAAAAACTGTTTTTT. Encoded protein: CASGLVQAGANEKLFF. V is TRBV12-5 and J is TRBJ1-4, with a weak D call TRBD1 (5 bases). The germline V and J ends were trimmed by 0 bases and 3 bases, with 11 bases remaining between them. This CDR3 has 16 residues. CDR1 LGHNT and CDR2 FRNRAP come from the germline V gene.

J is TRBJ2-4 and V is TRBV27, with D perhaps matching TRBD2 (6 bases). Trimming took 7 bases from V and 11 from J, leaving 12 bases between them. Germline V gene sequence: CDR1 MNHEY, CDR2 SMNVEV (reference sequence). The CDR3 is made up of 11 amino acids. The CDR3 is CASTAGGLQYF. The CDR3 coding sequence is TGTGCCAGCACGGCCGGGGGACTTCAGTACTTC.

The genes are TRBV2 and TRBJ2-7; the D gene is possibly TRBD2 (5 bases). The CDR3 consists of 12 residues. V was trimmed by 6 bases and J by 5 bases, leaving 11 bases between them. Germline CDR1 and CDR2: SNHLY and FYNNEI. CDR3 amino acids: CASRGSVHEQYF. For the CDR3, the DNA is TGTGCCAGCAGGGGGAGCGTCCACGAGCAGTACTTC.

This clonotype came up many times. The chain joins TRBV7-2 to TRBJ1-2; TRBD1 matches at 7 bases. The ends lost 4 bases at V and 5 bases at J; junction bases unmatched: 13. This CDR3 region has 16 residues. Germline V gene data show CDR1 as SGHTA and CDR2 as FQGNSA. In nucleotides, the CDR3 is TGTGCCAGCAGCTCGTATCCTCAGGGGGTGGGGTATGGCTACACCTTC. Protein product: CASSSYPQGVGYGYTF.

The chain carries TRBV10-3 and TRBJ1-2; D may be TRBD1 (6 bases). The germline CDR1 and CDR2 sequences are ENHRY and SYGVKD. The germline V and J ends were trimmed by 3 bases and 2 bases, with 22 bases remaining between them. The CDR3 extends over 18 amino acids. CDR3 bases: TGTGCCATCAGTGATAGGGCCGAGACGGGACACCGCAACTATGGCTACACCTTC. Its protein is CAISDRAETGHRNYGYTF.

The chain joins TRBV6-5 to TRBJ2-3; D may be TRBD1 or TRBD2 (6 bases each). With 10 bases removed from V and 5 bases from J, the gap between germline ends came to 13 bases. CDR1 is MNHEY, CDR2 SVGAGI, per germline. CDR3 length: 12 residues. The CDR3 is CATNKGGDTQYF. For the CDR3, the DNA is TGTGCCACCAACAAGGGGGGAGATACGCAGTATTTT.

This clonotype turned up a few times. CDR3 in DNA: TGTGCCAGCAGTGACACGGAGGATCAGCCCCAGCATTTT. Translated: CASSDTEDQPQHF. V and J are TRBV6-1 and TRBJ1-5; no reliable D call. Germline CDR1 MNHNS, CDR2 SASEGT. The CDR3 covers 13 residues. V was cut by 3 bases and J by 5 bases, with 8 bases left in between.

This clonotype was counted at least ten times. V usage is TRBV7-2 and J usage is TRBJ2-7; tentatively, D is TRBD2 (6 bases). V was shortened by 4 bases and J by 3 bases, with 22 bases between the two germline ends. Per germline, CDR1 SGHTA and CDR2 FQGNSA. The CDR3 runs 17 residues. CDR3 nucleotides: TGTGCCAGCAGCTCAGAGGAGGGGTCTCCATTACACTACGAGCAGTACTTC. Its translation is CASSSEEGSPLHYEQYF.

In this sample, this clonotype turned up many times. The chain uses TRBV7-6 and TRBJ1-2; no reliable D call. Germline V gene data show CDR1 as SGHVS and CDR2 as FNYEAQ. This CDR3 is built from 13 residues. V was shortened by 1 base and J by 4 bases, with 7 bases between the two germline ends. The CDR3 DNA reads TGTGCCAGCAGCTTAGGGGTCATCTATGGCTACACCTTC. Translating gives CASSLGVIYGYTF.

This clonotype was found many times. The gene calls are TRBV7-6 and TRBJ2-1; D is perhaps TRBD1 (6 bases). Germline loops: CDR1 SGHVS, CDR2 FNYEAQ. The ends were cut back, 1 base at V and 2 bases at J, with 12 bases in the middle. CDR3 size: 16 residues. DNA for the CDR3: TGTGCCAGCAGCTTAGAACAGGGCGGTACCTACAATGAGCAGTTCTTC. It specifies CASSLEQGGTYNEQFF.

With respect to this clonotype: A read error may produce the germline difference seen at one junction end. The chain has TRBV12-3 or TRBV12-4 and TRBJ2-2, with 12 bases aligning to TRBD1. The CDR3 spans 14 residues. The CDR3 region is CASSLWDRGPPDVF. CDR3 nucleotides: TGTGCCAGCAGTTTATGGGACAGGGGGCCACCAGATGTTTTT.